The present TCR beta chain was sequenced within a study of cytomegalovirus exposure and HLA in healthy donors. Study context: Later, an analysis reported that the 95 to 150 validation repertoires had used the same platform as the approximately 680 first-cohort repertoires. The study's findings and limits: Cytomegalovirus-associated TCR beta chains were listed, numbering some 170. According to a subsequent analysis, TCR clusters from the first cohort were inclined to appear together in the 90 to 150 validation repertoires.

The donors belonged to the roughly 120-subject validation cohort, separate from the roughly 700-subject first cohort. As for this clone: Its antigen is not identified.

TCRdb's copy holds only in-frame clones and misses some; the assay was immunoSEQ multiplex PCR. This sample carries 65,000 to 75,000 clones, almost 95% of them seen once, and the ten largest clones take under 5.5%. The sequence was collected from a man aged 18 to 35 in good health and CMV-seropositive. The sequenced material came from PBMCs.

CDR3: CASRSGTVRNEQFF. DNA for the CDR3: TGTGCCAGCAGATCCGGGACAGTAAGGAATGAGCAGTTCTTC. The chain recombines TRBV6-5 with TRBJ2-1, with 7 bases aligning to TRBD1. Germline CDR1 and CDR2: MNHEY and SVGAGI. With V trimmed by 6 bases and J by 7 bases, 9 bases remained unmatched. The CDR3 loop spans 14 amino acids.